What follows are 23 T cell receptor beta chains derived from one specimen sequenced in a study of blood T cell repertoires in COVID-19. Profiling relied on immunoSEQ multiplex PCR, and the TCRdb table lists in-frame clones only, not all of them. The sample shows 180,000 or so clones, about three quarters of them seen only once. Sequences were obtained from peripheral blood. Every receptor here comes from a woman in her forties or fifties with active or convalescent COVID-19.

The chain is built from TRBV6-2 or TRBV6-3 and TRBJ2-5; 8 positions match TRBD2. The CDR3 is made up of 16 amino acids. Per germline, CDR1 MNHEY and CDR2 SVGEGT. After removal of 2 bases from V and 3 bases from J, the junction contained 8 bases not matched to a gene. In nucleotides, the CDR3 is TGTGCCAGCAGTTACGTTAGAGCGGGGGTGGAAGAGACCCAGTACTTC. Protein: CASSYVRAGVEETQYF.

The chain uses TRBV12-3 or TRBV12-4 and TRBJ1-1, with TRBD1 matching 7 bases. The CDR3 contains 13 residues. The V and J ends lost 4 bases and 4 bases, in that order; junction bases with no gene match: 3. The CDR3 nucleotides are TGTGCCAGCAGTTCAGGGGGGTTCACTGAAGCTTTCTTT. It codes for CASSSGGFTEAFF.

V usage is TRBV7-2 and J usage is TRBJ2-3, with 7 bases identical to TRBD2. V lost 4 bases, J lost 0 bases, and 4 bases stayed unmatched. This CDR3 is built from 15 residues. Per germline, CDR1 SGHTA and CDR2 FQGNSA. CDR3: CASSSGGGSTDTQYF. DNA for the CDR3: TGTGCCAGCAGCTCTGGGGGGGGTAGCACAGATACGCAGTATTTT. Based on the CDR3 plus reference TRBV7-2 and TRBJ2-3, the full variable domain is GAGVSQSPSNKVTEKGKDVELRCDPISGHTALYWYRQSLGQGLEFLIYFQGNSAPDKSGLPSDRFSAERTGGSVSTLTIQRTQQEDSAVYLCASSSGGGSTDTQYFGPGTRLTVL.

The V gene is TRBV3-1 (or the pseudogene TRBV3-2), the J gene TRBJ2-7; 7 bases align to TRBD2. V lost 3 bases and J lost 6; bases outside the gene matches: 11. The CDR3 consists of 15 residues. Germline V gene sequence: CDR1 LGHDT, CDR2 YNNKEL (reference sequence). The chain's CDR3 is CASSQALGEGPEQYF. CDR3 in DNA: TGTGCCAGCAGCCAGGCTCTGGGGGAGGGCCCCGAGCAGTACTTC.

The chain has TRBV18 and TRBJ1-5, with a weak D call TRBD1 (6 bases). The CDR3 runs to 21 residues. In germline, CDR1 is KGHSH, CDR2 LQKENI. The V and J ends lost 4 bases and 2 bases respectively, with 30 bases between them. CDR3 region: CASSRGTGFDYRLGGNQPQHF. CDR3 nucleotides: TGTGCCAGCTCACGAGGTACAGGGTTTGATTACCGATTAGGAGGCAATCAGCCCCAGCATTTT.

The gene calls are TRBV5-6 and TRBJ2-2; a weak D match, TRBD2 (6 bases). The V gene lost 4 bases and the J gene lost 3 bases, with 16 bases spanning the gap. Germline V gene data show CDR1 as SGHDT and CDR2 as YYEEEE. There are 16 residues in the CDR3. CDR3 sequence: CASSLPWGVDTGELFF. Here the CDR3 DNA reads TGTGCCAGCAGCCTCCCTTGGGGGGTGGACACCGGGGAGCTGTTTTTT.

This chain joins TRBV7-9 and TRBJ2-4; no firm D call. The V gene's germline CDR1 is SEHNR and CDR2 FQNEAQ (reference sequence). The CDR3 extends over 16 amino acids. V was shortened by 4 bases and J by 2 bases, with 15 bases between the two germline ends. The CDR3 loop is CASSSILGHPKNIQYF. CDR3 sequence (DNA): TGTGCCAGCAGCTCGATCCTGGGCCACCCCAAAAACATTCAGTACTTC.

The sample holds one count of this clone. The rearrangement uses TRBV6-6 and TRBJ1-1, with 7 bases identical to TRBD1. CDR1 MNHNY and CDR2 SVGAGI come from the germline V gene (reference sequence). The CDR3 has 16 amino acids. The J segment lost 3 bases and the V segment lost 2 bases, leaving 9 bases of the junction unmatched. CDR3 sequence reads: CASSYARQGSYTEAFF. The CDR3 nucleotides read TGTGCCAGCAGTTACGCTCGACAGGGCTCGTACACTGAAGCTTTCTTT.

CDR3 sequence reads: CASSLGSTYNEQFF. As DNA, the CDR3 is TGTGCCAGCAGCTTAGGGTCAACTTACAATGAGCAGTTCTTC. The chain couples TRBV13 to TRBJ2-1; D unclear. The CDR3 extends over 14 amino acids. V shed 0 bases and J shed 4 bases, with 7 bases lying between them. CDR1 is PRHDT and CDR2 is FYEKMQ in the germline V gene (reference sequence).

The rearrangement uses TRBV6-4 and TRBJ2-7; 12 bases align to TRBD2. V shed 7 bases and J 2 bases; nucleotides not matched to a gene: 6. In germline, CDR1 is MRHNA, CDR2 SNTAGT. The CDR3 runs 15 residues. CDR3 sequence: CASTRLAGVPYEQYF. CDR3 nucleotides: TGTGCCAGCACCAGACTAGCGGGAGTCCCCTACGAGCAGTACTTC.

The chain is built from TRBV29-1 and TRBJ2-5, with 11 nucleotides matching TRBD2. Germline V gene data show CDR1 as SQVTM and CDR2 as ANQGSEA. CDR3 size: 18 residues. J lost 4 bases, V lost 5 bases, and 18 bases had no gene match. This chain's CDR3 is CSVRGTSGLGTKGETQYF. In DNA, the CDR3 is TGCAGCGTTCGGGGGACTAGCGGACTAGGAACGAAGGGAGAGACCCAGTACTTC.

This chain uses TRBV10-3 with TRBJ1-1, with a possible D match to TRBD1 (5 bases). The CDR3 has 13 amino acids. Per germline, CDR1 ENHRY and CDR2 SYGVKD. Trimming removed 7 bases from V and 0 bases from J, with 9 bases in between. The CDR3 DNA reads as TGTGCCATCACGCGGGGGGTGAACACTGAAGCTTTCTTT. Amino acids: CAITRGVNTEAFF.

The chain uses TRBV5-1 and TRBJ1-3, with 7 positions matching TRBD1. This CDR3 has 16 residues. V lost 0 bases to trimming and J lost 4 bases; unmatched junction nucleotides: 7. Per the germline V gene, CDR1 is SGHRS and CDR2 is YFSETQ. CDR3 nucleotides: TGCGCCAGCAGCTTGGGCGACAGGGCTCTAGGAAACACCATATATTTT. It yields the protein CASSLGDRALGNTIYF.

The rearrangement joins TRBV28 to TRBJ1-2; D call uncertain. Germline V gives CDR1 MDHEN, CDR2 SYDVKM. This CDR3 is built from 13 residues. The ends were cut back, 7 bases at V and 5 bases at J, with 14 bases in the middle. CDR3 residues: CASTDGGSYGYTF. The CDR3 DNA sequence: TGTGCCAGCACCGACGGCGGATCGTATGGCTACACCTTC.

The genes are TRBV4-1 and TRBJ2-3; perhaps TRBD2 as D (6 bases). CDR1 is MGHRA and CDR2 is YSYEKL in the germline V gene. The V end lost 4 bases, the J end lost 0 bases, and 8 bases lay between the germline ends. The CDR3 covers 14 residues. In DNA form, the CDR3 reads TGCGCCAGCAGCCCCGGGACTAGCACAGATACGCAGTATTTT. As protein: CASSPGTSTDTQYF.

The chain has TRBV7-2 and TRBJ1-4; 12 positions match TRBD1. The length of the CDR3 is 18 residues. The junction had 6 bases not matched to a gene; V was cut back by 1 base and J by 3 bases. Germline loops: CDR1 SGHTA, CDR2 FQGNSA. The CDR3 spells CASSLVGTGGESNEKLFF. Here the CDR3 DNA reads TGTGCCAGCAGCTTAGTCGGGACAGGGGGCGAGTCTAATGAAAAACTGTTTTTT.

The V call is TRBV5-1, the J call TRBJ2-6; D is perhaps TRBD2 (5 bases). This CDR3 region has 16 residues. The germline gives CDR1 SGHRS, CDR2 YFSETQ. V was trimmed by 0 bases and J by 0 bases, leaving 7 bases between them. CDR3 region: CASSLERTSGANVLTF. CDR3 DNA: TGCGCCAGCAGCTTGGAGCGGACCTCTGGGGCCAACGTCCTGACTTTC.

The chain links TRBV6-2 or TRBV6-3 to TRBJ2-1; TRBD2 is a possible D gene (6 bases). The CDR3 has 15 amino acids. Germline lookup yields CDR1 MNHEY and CDR2 SVGEGT. The V and J ends lost 0 bases and 7 bases respectively, with 13 bases between them. The CDR3 nucleotides read TGTGCCAGCAGTTACTCGATTGGCGGGAAGAATGAGCAGTTCTTC. This sequence encodes CASSYSIGGKNEQFF.

The rearrangement uses TRBV30 and TRBJ2-7; no firm D call. Trimming stripped 1 base from V and 0 bases from J, with 7 bases between. Germline V gene data show CDR1 as GTSNPN and CDR2 as SVGIG (reference sequence). The CDR3 length is 13 residues. CDR3 loop: CAWSAGTSYEQYF. CDR3 sequence (DNA): TGTGCCTGGAGTGCAGGAACCTCCTACGAGCAGTACTTC. Looking up the rest from reference TRBV30 and TRBJ2-7 gives the full variable domain: SQTIHQWPATLVQPVGSPLSLECTVEGTSNPNLYWYRQAAGRGLQLLFYSVGIGQISSEVPQNLSASRPQDRQFILSSKKLLLSDSGFYLCAWSAGTSYEQYFGPGTRLTVT.

This clone was counted a few times. The chain has TRBV6-5 and TRBJ2-3, with TRBD1 matching over 7 bases. Germline V gene lookup returns CDR1 MNHEY and CDR2 SVGAGI. Trimming at V came to 5 bases and at J to 2 bases, leaving 7 bases not matched to a gene. CDR3 length: 15 amino acids. The CDR3 nucleotides read TGTGCCAGCAGTAGCTGGGACAGCGACACAGATACGCAGTATTTT. The encoded protein is CASSSWDSDTDTQYF.

The chain joins TRBV3-1 (or the pseudogene TRBV3-2) to TRBJ2-5; 7 nucleotides align to TRBD1. The CDR3 has 17 amino acids. Germline lookup yields CDR1 LGHDT and CDR2 YNNKEL (reference sequence). V gave up 1 base and J gave up 1 base; unmatched junction bases: 9. This chain's CDR3 is CASSQGPPRDSQETQYF. The CDR3, as DNA: TGTGCCAGCAGCCAAGGTCCCCCCCGGGACAGCCAAGAGACCCAGTACTTC.

CDR3 nucleotides: TGTGCCAGCAGCCAAGAGGGGGGGCTGAACACCGGGGAGCTGTTTTTT. Protein: CASSQEGGLNTGELFF. The gene calls are TRBV4-2 and TRBJ2-2, with D possibly matching TRBD2 (7 bases). Trimming left V 0 bases short and J 1 base short, with 9 bases between. The V gene's germline CDR1 is LGHNA and CDR2 YNFKEQ. CDR3 size: 16 residues.

The rearrangement joins TRBV30 to TRBJ2-3; D unclear. The length of the CDR3 is 15 residues. Germline CDR1 reads GTSNPN; CDR2 reads SVGIG (reference sequence). V was trimmed by 2 bases and J by 0 bases, leaving 12 bases between them. The CDR3 spells CAWSLTFSSTDTQYF. The DNA for the CDR3 is TGTGCCTGGAGTCTGACATTCTCAAGCACAGATACGCAGTATTTT.